Shown below are 16 T cell receptor beta chains from a single sample sequenced in a study of T-cell memory formation after mild COVID-19. TCRdb reprocessed the 5' RACE reads via MiXCR and lists one record per CDR3 protein. The sample carries 75,000 to 95,000 distinct CDR3 sequences, 13% recorded once. Sequencing was done on a sample of PBMCs or a T cell subset sorted from them (not recorded which). Receptor source: an adult woman who had mild COVID-19 (a few samples of this study predate the infection). Cell type and time point are not known.

This clonotype was counted between two and nine times. V and J are TRBV5-4 and TRBJ2-1; 8 bases map to TRBD2. Per germline, CDR1 SGHNT and CDR2 YYREEE (reference sequence). Germline trimming cut 4 bases from V and 6 bases from J; bases unmatched to any gene: 9. The CDR3 contains 15 residues. CDR3 coding DNA: TGTGCCAGCAGCCCCCAAGGCCGGGAGGGCAATGAGCAGTTCTTC. Translating gives CASSPQGREGNEQFF.

This clonotype has just a few counts. The chain is built from TRBV4-3 and TRBJ2-1; D is perhaps TRBD2 (6 bases). Trimming removed 8 bases at V and 6 bases at J, with 26 bases between. This CDR3 spans 17 amino acids. CDR1 is LGHNA, CDR2 YSLEER, per germline. The CDR3 loop is CASSSQGLGTAANEQFF. As DNA, the CDR3 is TGCGCCAGCTCATCCCAGGGATTGGGGACTGCTGCCAATGAGCAGTTCTTC.

In this sample, this clonotype turned up a few times. This chain connects TRBV4-1 to TRBJ2-7; 9 positions agree with TRBD2. J lost 4 bases, V lost 1 base, and 5 bases had no gene match. CDR1 and CDR2 (germline): MGHRA, YSYEKL. This CDR3 spans 15 amino acids. The CDR3: CASSQGLAEYYEQYF. The CDR3 bases are TGCGCCAGCAGCCAAGGACTAGCGGAGTATTACGAGCAGTACTTC.

This clonotype has a handful of counts. The genes are TRBV7-3 and TRBJ1-5, with unresolved D. Germline CDR1 SGHTA, CDR2 FQGTGA. The CDR3 covers 15 residues. V lost 1 base and J 0 bases, leaving 7 bases between the germline ends. CDR3 DNA sequence: TGTGCCAGCAGCTTAATGGCAGGTAGCAATCAGCCCCAGCATTTT. It specifies CASSLMAGSNQPQHF.

The V call is TRBV20-1, the J call TRBJ2-1; D assignment may be TRBD1 or TRBD2 (5 bases each). Trimming shortened V by 6 bases and J by 7 bases, and 28 bases separated the two germline ends. The CDR3 runs 17 residues. Looked up from germline, CDR1 is DFQATT and CDR2 is SNEGSKA (reference sequence). The CDR3 nucleotides are TGCAGTGCCGCAGAGGGACGGGGTCTCAACCGCCCGAATGAGCAGTTCTTC. Protein: CSAAEGRGLNRPNEQFF.

The gene calls are TRBV24-1 and TRBJ2-3; 7 bases are shared with TRBD1. Germline V gene sequence: CDR1 KGHDR, CDR2 SFDVKD. The CDR3 totals 16 residues. The J segment lost 0 bases and the V segment lost 4 bases, leaving 6 bases of the junction unmatched. CDR3 DNA sequence: TGTGCCACCAGTGACCCCGGGACAGATAGCACAGATACGCAGTATTTT. It is translated as CATSDPGTDSTDTQYF.

This rearrangement joins TRBV3-1 to TRBJ2-3; D is unresolved. Between the trimmed V and J ends, which lost 0 bases and 4 bases, there was a span of 20 bases. CDR3 length: 18 amino acids. Germline V lookup: CDR1 LGHDT, CDR2 YNNKEL (reference sequence). For the CDR3, the DNA is TGTGCCAGCAGCCAAGAAGGATTCACCCCACATTCGGCAGATACGCAGTATTTT. This encodes CASSQEGFTPHSADTQYF.

The chain is built from TRBV7-8 and TRBJ2-3; D possibly corresponds to TRBD1 (6 bases). Germline assignment: CDR1 SGHVS and CDR2 FQNEAQ. The CDR3 has 13 residues. V lost 1 base and J 5 bases, leaving 7 bases between the germline ends. CDR3 nucleotides: TGTGCCAGCAGCTTAGTAGGGGGAGATACGCAGTATTTT. It is translated as CASSLVGGDTQYF.

This chain uses TRBV6-6 with TRBJ2-2, with D maybe TRBD1 (5 bases). V lost 6 bases and J 2 bases, leaving 7 bases between the germline ends. The CDR3 has 13 amino acids. CDR1 and CDR2 from the germline V gene are MNHNY and SVGAGI (reference sequence). CDR3 in DNA: TGTGCCAGCAGAGGGGATAACACCGGGGAGCTGTTTTTT. This translates into CASRGDNTGELFF.

The genes are TRBV7-9 and TRBJ1-5; unclear D gene. The V and J ends lost 1 base and 5 bases respectively, with 9 bases between them. CDR1 and CDR2 from the germline V gene are SEHNR and FQNEAQ (reference sequence). The CDR3 covers 14 residues. CDR3 sequence (DNA): TGTGCCAGCAGCTTAGAGAGTCTTCATCAGCCCCAGCATTTT. Its protein product is CASSLESLHQPQHF.

This clonotype appeared a few times. This chain uses TRBV7-6 with TRBJ2-2; 7 bases are shared with TRBD1. The J segment lost 6 bases and the V segment lost 7 bases, leaving 20 bases of the junction unmatched. The germline gives CDR1 SGHVS, CDR2 FNYEAQ. This CDR3 is 18 amino acids long. CDR3 nucleotide sequence: TGTGCCAGCAATCCTTATGGGATCGACAGGGCCCACGCCGGGGAGCTGTTTTTT. Amino acids: CASNPYGIDRAHAGELFF. Combining the CDR3 with reference TRBV7-6 and TRBJ2-2 gives the whole variable domain GAGVSQSPRYKVTKRGQDVALRCDPISGHVSLYWYRQALGQGPEFLTYFNYEAQQDKSGLPNDRFSAERPEGSISTLTIQRTEQRDSAMYRCASNPYGIDRAHAGELFFGEGSRLTVL.

V usage is TRBV5-1 and J usage is TRBJ1-1; D call uncertain. V was shortened by 4 bases and J by 3 bases, with 13 bases between the two germline ends. This CDR3 has 14 amino acids. CDR1 is SGHRS and CDR2 is YFSETQ in the germline V gene. CDR3 DNA: TGCGCCAGCAGCCTGAATAGGGAGCACACTGAAGCTTTCTTT. Its translation is CASSLNREHTEAFF.

This clonotype was detected a few times. V and J are TRBV6-2 or TRBV6-3 and TRBJ2-7; D is possibly TRBD2 (5 bases). The CDR3 is made up of 14 amino acids. The germline V and J ends were trimmed by 2 bases and 4 bases, with 12 bases remaining between them. CDR1 is MNHEY and CDR2 is SVGEGT in the germline V gene. As DNA, the CDR3 is TGTGCCAGCAGTTACGCCCCCCGGAGGTACGAGCAGTACTTC. Protein product: CASSYAPRRYEQYF.

The chain recombines TRBV29-1 with TRBJ2-7; TRBD2 might be the D (6 bases). Germline V CDR1 and CDR2: SQVTM, ANQGSEA. V was clipped by 8 bases and J by 0 bases, with 20 bases between them. The CDR3 covers 15 residues. CDR3 region: CSIRGGGVSSYEQYF. Here the CDR3 DNA reads TGCAGCATTAGGGGAGGAGGGGTCAGCTCCTACGAGCAGTACTTC.

The V and J genes are TRBV12-3 or TRBV12-4 and TRBJ1-4; TRBD1 aligns across 9 bases. CDR3 length equals 15 residues. J lost 8 bases, V lost 8 bases, and 12 bases had no gene match. The CDR3 bases are TGTGCCAGCTCCACCTTCGACAGGGGGGAAGAAAAACTGTTTTTT. Translated: CASSTFDRGEEKLFF.

The table lists this clonotype with a few counts. The chain carries TRBV12-3 or TRBV12-4 and TRBJ1-2; no clear D. The V gene lost 6 bases and the J gene lost 8 bases, with 10 bases spanning the gap. The CDR3 consists of 11 residues. The CDR3 nucleotides are TGTGCCAGCAGCAATGGTATGGGCTACACCTTC. Translation: CASSNGMGYTF.